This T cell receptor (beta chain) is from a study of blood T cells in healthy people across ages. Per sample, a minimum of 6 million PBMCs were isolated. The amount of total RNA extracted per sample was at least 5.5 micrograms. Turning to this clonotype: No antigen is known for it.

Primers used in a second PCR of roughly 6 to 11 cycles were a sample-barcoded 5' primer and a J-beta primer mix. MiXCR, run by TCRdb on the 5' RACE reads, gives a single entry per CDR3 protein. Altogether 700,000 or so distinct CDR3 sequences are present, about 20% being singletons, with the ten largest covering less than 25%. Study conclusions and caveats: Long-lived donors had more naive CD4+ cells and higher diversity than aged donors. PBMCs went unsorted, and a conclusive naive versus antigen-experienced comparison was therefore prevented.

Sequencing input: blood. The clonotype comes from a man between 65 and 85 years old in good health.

The CDR3 region has the DNA TGTGCCAGCGTTTTGGGGATGCATTCACCCCTCCACTTT. It encodes CASVLGMHSPLHF. The chain joins TRBV12-3 or TRBV12-4 to TRBJ1-6; D is unresolved. This CDR3 contains 13 residues. V lost 8 bases to trimming and J lost 8 bases, with 13 bases between them.